This T cell receptor beta chain was identified in a study of blood T cell repertoires in COVID-19. This CDR3 has 16 residues. CDR1 and CDR2 from the germline V gene are SGHVS and FQNEAQ. Trimming pared 3 bases from V and 1 base from J, leaving 12 bases between. Using immunoSEQ multiplex PCR, the repertoire was profiled, and TCRdb retains in-frame clones only, with some absent. Of some 260,000 clones in the sample, over 75% were seen once. The receptor was isolated from a woman in her 70s with COVID-19, enrolled during active disease. The chain employs TRBV7-8 and TRBJ2-2; D call uncertain. Sequencing was done on a sample of peripheral blood. This CDR3 is CASSFVSSRNTGELFF. Written as DNA, the CDR3 is TGTGCCAGCAGCTTCGTTTCGTCTCGGAACACCGGGGAGCTGTTTTTT.